Following are 18 T cell receptor beta chains from one sample sequenced in a study of Ad26.COV2.S vaccination and SARS-CoV-2 variants. The treatment: about 20 received Ad26.COV2.S at low or high dose, single or two shots; several received placebo; per-sample allocation not given. Sampling occurred on day 63 after the first vaccine or placebo injection. The protocol was immunoSEQ multiplex PCR, while the TCRdb copy is restricted to in-frame clones and leaves out a portion. Here the sample spans about 390,000 clones, 75% to 90% being singletons. Material: peripheral blood, obtained in a trial of Ad26.COV2.S vaccine versus placebo. The receptors were gathered from a person aged 18-60 years who received the Ad26.COV2.S COVID-19 vaccine or a placebo.

V gene TRBV30 combines with J gene TRBJ2-1, with D perhaps matching TRBD1 (6 bases). Germline V gene sequence: CDR1 GTSNPN, CDR2 SVGIG (reference sequence). This CDR3 spans 16 amino acids. V lost 3 bases and J 1 base, leaving 16 bases between the germline ends. CDR3 amino acids: CAWRRTRQASYNEQFF. The CDR3 nucleotides read TGTGCCTGGAGGCGCACCCGACAGGCGTCCTACAATGAGCAGTTCTTC.

This clone was found a few times. V is TRBV2 and J is TRBJ2-1; 11 nucleotides match TRBD1. Germline CDR1 is SNHLY and CDR2 is FYNNEI. V gave up 5 bases and J gave up 3 bases; unmatched junction bases: 3. CDR3 length equals 15 residues. The CDR3 region has the DNA TGTGCCAGCAGTAAGGACAGGGGGCTCTACAATGAGCAGTTCTTC. Its translation is CASSKDRGLYNEQFF.

The J gene is TRBJ2-3, the V gene TRBV4-1, with TRBD2 matching 7 bases. This CDR3 has 15 amino acids. The germline CDR1 and CDR2 sequences are MGHRA and YSYEKL. V lost 0 bases and J lost 2; bases outside the gene matches: 2. This CDR3 reads CASSQEGGDTDTQYF. For the CDR3, the DNA is TGCGCCAGCAGCCAAGAGGGGGGGGACACAGATACGCAGTATTTT.

The chain uses TRBV10-3 and TRBJ1-2, with D perhaps TRBD1 (6 bases). The CDR3 consists of 16 residues. The germline V gene has CDR1 ENHRY and CDR2 SYGVKD. The V and J ends lost 4 bases and 7 bases respectively, with 22 bases between them. For the CDR3, the DNA is TGTGCCATCAGTGTCCCCCCGGGCAGGGGCTATCTTGGCTACACCTTC. As protein: CAISVPPGRGYLGYTF.

The J gene is TRBJ1-2, the V gene TRBV5-1; possibly TRBD1 for D (6 bases). Trimming took off 3 bases at V and 6 bases at J, with 12 bases between the two ends. The CDR3 spans 13 residues. Germline CDR1 reads SGHRS; CDR2 reads YFSETQ. The CDR3 sequence is CASSSTGLNGYTF. For the CDR3, the DNA is TGCGCCAGCAGCTCCACAGGGCTCAATGGCTACACCTTC.

V gene TRBV19 combines with J gene TRBJ1-1; D might be TRBD1 (5 bases). Trimming stripped 6 bases from V and 5 bases from J, with 7 bases between. Germline V lookup: CDR1 LNHDA, CDR2 SQIVND (reference sequence). The CDR3 runs 11 residues. The CDR3, as DNA: TGTGCCAGTAGCTGGGGGACTGAAGCTTTCTTT. Translated, it gives CASSWGTEAFF.

This clone was seen once. This chain uses TRBV5-1 with TRBJ1-2; no firm D call. CDR1 is SGHRS and CDR2 is YFSETQ in the germline V gene. This CDR3 contains 14 residues. V gave up 4 bases and J gave up 6 bases, with 16 bases separating them. The CDR3 nucleotides read TGCGCCAGCAGCCGCCAGGAAGGGCCCGATGGCTACACCTTC. Translating gives CASSRQEGPDGYTF.

The rearrangement links TRBV19 to TRBJ2-2; D not certain. The V end lost 7 bases, the J end lost 0 bases, and 12 bases lay between the germline ends. CDR1 is LNHDA and CDR2 is SQIVND in the germline V gene (reference sequence). This CDR3 contains 15 residues. The CDR3 sequence is CASNDDNTNTGELFF. CDR3 nucleotide sequence: TGTGCCAGTAATGACGACAACACGAACACCGGGGAGCTGTTTTTT.

V gene TRBV15 combines with J gene TRBJ1-2; 8 bases are shared with TRBD1. The CDR3 loop spans 15 amino acids. Germline V gene data show CDR1 as LNHNV and CDR2 as YYDKDF (reference sequence). V lost 0 bases and J lost 5; bases outside the gene matches: 5. Here the CDR3 DNA reads TGTGCCACCAGCAGAGATTGGCGACAGGGGTATGGCTACACCTTC. It encodes CATSRDWRQGYGYTF.

The chain is built from TRBV19 and TRBJ1-5, with D unclear. Germline V lookup: CDR1 LNHDA, CDR2 SQIVND (reference sequence). This CDR3 has 15 residues. V was cut by 3 bases and J by 3 bases, with 12 bases left in between. The CDR3 DNA follows: TGTGCCAGTAGTATTGTAGGATGGAACAATCAGCCCCAGCATTTT. It specifies CASSIVGWNNQPQHF.

The chain combines TRBV19 with TRBJ2-5; D remains unclear. The CDR3 extends over 14 amino acids. Germline values: CDR1 LNHDA, CDR2 SQIVND (reference sequence). V was trimmed by 6 bases and J by 5 bases, leaving 16 bases between them. The CDR3 here is CASRLGWGTETQYF. The CDR3 DNA follows: TGTGCCAGTAGGCTCGGGTGGGGAACGGAGACCCAGTACTTC. The full variable domain, rest sourced from reference TRBV19 and TRBJ2-5, is DGGITQSPKYLFRKEGQNVTLSCEQNLNHDAMYWYRQDPGQGLRLIYYSQIVNDFQKGDIAEGYSVSREKKESFPLTVTSAQKNPTAFYLCASRLGWGTETQYFGPGTRLLVL.

The rearrangement uses TRBV5-1 and TRBJ2-1; a possible D gene is TRBD2 (6 bases). CDR3 length equals 14 residues. Germline lookup yields CDR1 SGHRS and CDR2 YFSETQ. The V end was cut by 3 bases, the J end by 6 bases, with 13 bases between. CDR3 amino acids: CASSSDALANEQFF. The CDR3 bases are TGCGCCAGCAGCTCTGACGCACTAGCCAATGAGCAGTTCTTC.

This chain links TRBV19 with TRBJ1-5; 7 bases align to TRBD1. Germline V gene sequence: CDR1 LNHDA, CDR2 SQIVND (reference sequence). The V segment lost 3 bases and the J segment 6 bases; nucleotides outside the gene matches: 8. This CDR3 region has 15 residues. In DNA, the CDR3 is TGTGCCAGTAGTATTGCAACAGGGGATACTCAGCCCCAGCATTTT. It yields the protein CASSIATGDTQPQHF.

The rearrangement joins TRBV19 to TRBJ2-1; 7 bases match TRBD1. With V trimmed by 6 bases and J by 5 bases, 4 bases remained unmatched. The CDR3 loop spans 13 amino acids. Germline V CDR1 and CDR2: LNHDA, SQIVND (reference sequence). This chain's CDR3 is CASRQGFNNEQFF. As DNA, the CDR3 is TGTGCCAGTAGACAGGGGTTCAACAATGAGCAGTTCTTC.

To note about this clone: One base away lies a much larger clone, so this may be a sequencing read error. The V and J genes are TRBV11-1 and TRBJ2-1; D is undetermined. V lost 1 base, J lost 9 bases, and 4 bases lay in between. The CDR3 totals 11 residues. Germline-derived CDR1 and CDR2 are SGHAT and FQDESV (reference sequence). The CDR3 bases are TGTGCCAGCAGCTTAGGGGGTGAGCAGTTCTTC. This encodes CASSLGGEQFF.

This clone was picked up a small number of times. Within the sample, other DNA sequences also encode this same CDR3. The chain recombines TRBV12-3 or TRBV12-4 with TRBJ2-6; D remains unclear. The V end was cut by 8 bases, the J end by 2 bases, with 4 bases between. This CDR3 is built from 12 residues. CDR3 bases: TGTGCCAGCTCTCCTGGGGCCAACGTCCTGACTTTC. This codes for CASSPGANVLTF.

This clone was recorded once. The chain links TRBV5-4 to TRBJ2-7; 9 bases line up with TRBD2. CDR1 and CDR2 (germline): SGHNT, YYREEE (reference sequence). Losses at the gene ends were 5 bases for V and 6 bases for J; bases not matched to a gene: 9. The CDR3 spans 14 residues. The CDR3 here is CASRLAGGPPEQYF. In nucleotides, the CDR3 is TGTGCCAGCAGACTGGCGGGGGGGCCTCCCGAGCAGTACTTC.

V and J are TRBV2 and TRBJ1-5, with D tentatively TRBD1 (6 bases). Germline V lookup: CDR1 SNHLY, CDR2 FYNNEI. Between the trimmed V and J ends, which lost 3 bases and 7 bases, there was a span of 13 bases. The CDR3 has 14 residues. The CDR3 protein is CASSDRGVGQPQHF. CDR3 coding DNA: TGTGCCAGCAGTGACAGGGGAGTTGGCCAGCCCCAGCATTTT.